The subject of this entry is one TCR beta chain. The primer mix had 60 Vbeta and 13 Jbeta primers. Assay used: immunoSEQ multiplex PCR; TCRdb lists only in-frame clones, some missing. The sample holds some 120,000 clones, 75% to 85% seen once. The germline CDR1 and CDR2 sequences are SGHRS and YFSETQ. Trimming took 4 bases from V and 6 from J; bases not matched to a gene: 5. The CDR3 contains 15 residues. The data stem from a study of cytomegalovirus exposure and HLA in healthy donors. This TCR was recovered from a man aged 25-45 years in good health and CMV-seropositive. The specimen sequenced was PBMCs. The chain combines TRBV5-1 with TRBJ2-3, with 13 bases lining up with TRBD2. The CDR3 loop is CASSGGLAGTDTQYF. The CDR3, as DNA: TGCGCCAGCAGCGGGGGACTAGCGGGAACTGATACGCAGTATTTT.